This TCR beta chain was sequenced during a study of T-cell reconstitution after alpha-beta-depleted transplantation in children. The CDR3 has 9 residues. The TCRbeta library incorporated unique molecular identifiers. Via MiXCR, TCRdb re-called the PCR reads, giving one row per CDR3 protein. The data contain hundreds of thousands of distinct CDR3 sequences, 30% to 35% of them singletons. This clonotype occurred a few times. At one boundary the junction diverges from the germline segment, which might be a read error. This chain connects TRBV12-3 or TRBV12-4 to TRBJ1-2; D is uncertain. The sequenced sample was PBMCs from the stem cell graft donor, obtained from the stem cell graft. This receptor was identified in a human donor who donated a stem cell graft to a child with aplastic anemia. Here the CDR3 DNA reads TGTGCCAGCAGTTCTCTGGACCTCTTC. It specifies CASSSLDLF.